The clone carrying this TCR beta chain has just a few counts. Antigen: not known. The CDR3 loop spans 13 amino acids. Germline CDR1 reads SGHVS; CDR2 reads FQNEAQ. V dropped 3 bases and J dropped 5 bases, with 10 bases sitting between them. The data belong to a study of spatial heterogeneity in lung cancer. Overall study findings and caveats: Ubiquitous expanded tumor TCRs were seen in blood more at resection than at follow-up.

One entry per CDR3 protein, called by TCRdb with MiXCR from the 5' RACE reads. The sample lists fewer than 4,500 distinct CDR3 sequences; roughly 18% were seen once. Specified time point: sample taken at primary tumor resection. Whole RNA, which was extracted from tumor, nontumor lung tissue or frozen PBMC, was sequenced without any cell sorting. There were roughly 78 donors, all of them untreated patients with early-stage non-small cell lung cancer. The sequence was obtained from a male donor with early-stage non-small cell lung cancer. The V gene is TRBV7-8, the J gene TRBJ1-1, with a possible D match to TRBD1 (6 bases). Sequences were derived from PBMCs, sampled at surgery. DNA for the CDR3: TGTGCCAGCAGCTTTCGGGGGCAAACTGAAGCTTTCTTT. It codes for CASSFRGQTEAFF.